The entry that follows covers one TCR beta chain sequence. This specimen includes other DNA sequences encoding the same CDR3. CDR3 length equals 13 residues. The V gene lost 4 bases and the J gene lost 1 base, with 10 bases spanning the gap. Germline V CDR1 and CDR2: GTSNPN, SVGIG (reference sequence). Sequencing used immunoSEQ multiplex PCR; TCRdb keeps in-frame clones, though not all of them. There are some 200,000 clones in the sample; more than 70% occur only once, and roughly 8.1% lies in the top ten. This record comes from a study of blood T cell repertoires in COVID-19. Study summary: Sample material is recorded as cDNA or gDNA derived from T cells, B-cell-depleted T cells, or PBMCs.

Allocation to cohorts depended on clinical history reported by the participants. This TCR came from a woman aged 18-30 years who had recovered from COVID-19. V is TRBV30 and J is TRBJ1-1; D might be TRBD1 (6 bases). The material sequenced was PBMCs or T cells enriched from blood (not recorded which). The CDR3 DNA sequence: TGTGCCTGGAAAGGACAGCCGAACACTGAAGCTTTCTTT. It codes for CAWKGQPNTEAFF. The full variable domain, its missing parts supplied by reference TRBV30 and TRBJ1-1, is SQTIHQWPATLVQPVGSPLSLECTVEGTSNPNLYWYRQAAGRGLQLLFYSVGIGQISSEVPQNLSASRPQDRQFILSSKKLLLSDSGFYLCAWKGQPNTEAFFGQGTRLTVV.